This TCR beta chain emerged from a study of blood T cell repertoires in COVID-19. Study in general: Collection of acute and convalescent COVID-19 samples took place in the United States, Italy and Spain.

Seattle's cohort entered during active infection and was followed longitudinally. In the original workflow: Estimated nucleated cell counts came from reference gene primer amplification. Assay used: immunoSEQ multiplex PCR; TCRdb lists only in-frame clones, some missing. V, J and clone size derive from that table, while D and trimming were established from the DNA sequence. The repertoire includes about 260,000 clones, 88% of them detected once, and 10% to 13% sits in the top ten. The CDR3 is 14 residues long. CDR1 and CDR2 from the germline V gene are MDHEN and SYDVKM. V was trimmed by 3 bases and J by 3 bases, leaving 10 bases between them.

The chain employs TRBV28 and TRBJ2-3; possibly TRBD2 for D (5 bases). The sequenced sample was peripheral blood. The clonotype originates from a woman aged 70-85 years with COVID-19, enrolled during active disease. The DNA of the CDR3 is TGTGCCAGCAGTTTGGCGGGTGAGACAGATACGCAGTATTTT. Residues: CASSLAGETDTQYF.